The 13 T cell receptor beta chains below come from one sample, sequenced in a study of T cell clonality in common variable immunodeficiency. Broader study findings: Fewer deletions and N-nucleotide insertions were reportedly seen in common variable immunodeficiency TCR beta sequences.

The data were produced by immunoSEQ multiplex PCR, yet TCRdb's version contains in-frame clones alone and is incomplete. The sample presents 15,000 to 20,000 clones, none singletons. Their recognized antigens are unknown. The source material was peripheral blood mononuclear cells. The receptors here all came from a human donor with common variable immunodeficiency.

Only a few counts were recorded for this clone. Here the CDR3 reads CASSLSTEGHYEQYF. The covered CDR3 bases are TGCGCCAGCAGTCTCTCGACGGAAGGGCACTACGAG. The chain employs TRBV23-1 and TRBJ2-7; D is unclear. The observed sequence ends 3 residues before the CDR3 terminus, with the missing tail filled in from the germline J gene. TRBV23-1 is flagged as an ORF with uncertain function. Trimming removed 4 bases at V and 3 bases at J, with 16 bases between. CDR3 length: 15 amino acids.

This clone was found many times. The read terminates 3 residues before the CDR3 end, so the remaining end is supplied by the germline J gene. The chain employs TRBV7-9 and TRBJ2-7, with 9 nucleotides matching TRBD1. This CDR3 comprises 13 residues. The V and J ends lost 5 bases and 2 bases, in that order; junction bases with no gene match: 1. CDR1 and CDR2 (germline): SEHNR, FQNEAQ (reference sequence). This CDR3 reads CASSTGGPYEQYF. Partial CDR3 DNA: TGTGCCAGCAGCACAGGGGGCCCCTACGAG.

Comment on this clone: The read ends 3 residues early relative to the CDR3; the germline J gene fills the gap. This chain uses TRBV11-3 with TRBJ1-1, with TRBD1 matching over 9 bases. The V gene end was trimmed by 3 bases and the J gene end by 4 bases; junction bases not matched to a gene: 6. This CDR3 region has 15 residues. CDR1 and CDR2 (germline): SGHNT, YENEEA. The CDR3 bases that were read are TGTGCCAGCAGCTTTTCGACAGGGGGACGCACTGAA. It translates to CASSFSTGGRTE. The CDR3, in full, reads CASSFSTGGRTEAFF.

This clone was counted between two and nine times. The observed sequence ends 3 residues before the CDR3 terminus, with the missing tail filled in from the germline J gene. The chain recombines TRBV7-2 with TRBJ1-2, with no clear D. The CDR3 is made up of 15 amino acids. Germline-derived CDR1 and CDR2 are SGHTA and FQGNSA. V was cut by 5 bases and J by 5 bases, with 18 bases left in between. The chain's CDR3 is CASSPDSAQLYGYTF. Incomplete CDR3 DNA: TGTGCCAGCAGCCCGGACTCGGCCCAACTATATGGC.

Turning to this clone: The read gets to within 3 residues of the CDR3 end, and the germline J gene fills in the rest. V gene TRBV2 combines with J gene TRBJ2-1; D perhaps matches TRBD1 (5 bases). CDR3 length equals 14 residues. Germline assignment: CDR1 SNHLY and CDR2 FYNNEI. V was clipped by 6 bases and J by 0 bases, with 9 bases between them. The DNA read from the CDR3 is TGTGCCAGCAGGAGACAGAGCTCCTACAATGAG. Its protein product is CASRRQSSYNE. The complete CDR3 sequence is CASRRQSSYNEQFF.

This clone was seen many times. With the read ending 3 residues before the CDR3 end, the germline J gene is used to fill in that end. V and J are TRBV18 and TRBJ2-1, with D unresolved. The CDR3 consists of 15 residues. Germline V CDR1 and CDR2: KGHSH, LQKENI. Trimming shortened V by 2 bases and J by 5 bases, and 13 bases separated the two germline ends. The sequenced CDR3 bases are TGTGCCAGCTCACCAACCATCTCGTCGGACAATGAG. It translates to CASSPTISSDNE. The complete CDR3 sequence is CASSPTISSDNEQFF.

This clone was observed a handful of times. The read stops 3 residues short of the end of the CDR3; the missing end is completed from the germline J gene. This chain uses TRBV6-2 or TRBV6-3 with TRBJ2-3; the match to TRBD2 covers 13 bases. After removal of 5 bases from V and 3 bases from J, the junction contained 2 bases not matched to a gene. Germline assignment: CDR1 MNHEY and CDR2 SVGEGT. This CDR3 has 15 residues. CDR3 DNA, as far as it was read: TGTGCCAGCAGTACGGGACTAGCGGGGACAGATACG. This sequence encodes CASSTGLAGTDT. The whole CDR3 region reads CASSTGLAGTDTQYF.

This clone showed up just a few times. The read ends 3 residues early relative to the CDR3; the germline J gene fills the gap. The chain recombines TRBV2 with TRBJ2-1, with 13 bases fitting TRBD2. In germline, CDR1 is SNHLY, CDR2 FYNNEI. V shed 8 bases and J 8 bases; nucleotides not matched to a gene: 9. This CDR3 is 15 amino acids long. CDR3 protein: CASRGGLAGVDEQFF. CDR3 DNA, as far as it was read: TGTGCCAGCCGGGGCGGACTAGCGGGAGTCGATGAG.

In its sample, this clone was seen many times. Read coverage stops 3 residues before the CDR3 terminus; the germline J gene supplies the remainder. The V and J genes are TRBV20-1 and TRBJ2-3; D is possibly TRBD1 (6 bases). Germline assignment: CDR1 DFQATT and CDR2 SNEGSKA (reference sequence). The V and J ends lost 3 bases and 2 bases respectively, with 12 bases between them. This CDR3 region has 14 residues. This CDR3 is CSASDRSSTDTQYF. The part of the CDR3 DNA that was read is TGCAGTGCTAGCGACAGGTCTTCCACAGATACG.

This clone appeared many times. The CDR3 is cut off 3 residues early in the read; its end comes from the germline J gene. This rearrangement joins TRBV19 to TRBJ2-1; D possibly corresponds to TRBD2 (6 bases). Germline CDR1 reads LNHDA; CDR2 reads SQIVND (reference sequence). V dropped 0 bases and J dropped 1 base, with 13 bases sitting between them. This CDR3 is 17 amino acids long. The sequenced CDR3 bases are TGTGCCAGTAGTATAGACGGGACTTCCAATTCCTACAATGAG. It encodes CASSIDGTSNSYNE. The whole CDR3 protein is CASSIDGTSNSYNEQFF.

This clone has only a few counts. The read halts 3 residues ahead of the CDR3 end, with the missing end drawn from the germline J gene. V is TRBV20-1 and J is TRBJ2-7, with 7 bases aligning to TRBD2. Per the germline V gene, CDR1 is DFQATT and CDR2 is SNEGSKA (reference sequence). CDR3 length equals 12 residues. V gave up 4 bases and J gave up 0 bases; unmatched junction bases: 0. The covered CDR3 bases are TGCAGTGCTAAGCGGGACTCCTACGAG. It codes for CSAKRDSYE. The complete CDR3 reads CSAKRDSYEQYF.

This clone was picked up a small number of times. With the read ending 3 residues before the CDR3 end, the germline J gene is used to fill in that end. The V gene is TRBV7-9, the J gene TRBJ2-3; TRBD1 is a possible D gene (6 bases). Germline V CDR1 and CDR2: SEHNR, FQNEAQ (reference sequence). The CDR3 length is 14 residues. Between the trimmed V and J ends, which lost 2 bases and 4 bases, there was a span of 10 bases. The CDR3 loop is CASSLSGGPDTQYF. CDR3 DNA (partial): TGTGCCAGCAGCTTATCTGGGGGCCCAGATACG.

This clone occurred a few times. The sequenced fragment ends 3 residues before the CDR3 boundary, so the rest is inferred from the germline J gene. The chain uses TRBV7-3 and TRBJ2-3; D may be TRBD2 (6 bases). Trimming took 0 bases from V and 2 from J, leaving 15 bases between them. The CDR3 spans 17 residues. CDR1 and CDR2 from the germline V gene are SGHTA and FQGTGA. The CDR3 bases that were read are TGTGCCAGCAGCTTAACGGGGACTTCCATAAACACAGATACG. It encodes CASSLTGTSINTDT. The whole CDR3 region reads CASSLTGTSINTDTQYF.